This T cell receptor beta chain was captured in a study of ipilimumab plus nivolumab after autologous stem cell transplantation. The method was immunoSEQ multiplex PCR; TCRdb's version includes in-frame clones alone and lacks a portion of them. Here the sample spans 12,000 or so clones, approximately 70% being singletons. Trimming stripped 8 bases from V and 5 bases from J, with 18 bases between. The CDR3 length is 14 residues. Germline CDR1 reads LNHDA; CDR2 reads SQIVND (reference sequence). The clonotype comes from a male donor with diffuse large B-cell lymphoma. V gene TRBV19 combines with J gene TRBJ2-5; D might be TRBD1 (5 bases). The input for sequencing was PBMCs, taken in a trial of ipilimumab plus nivolumab as post-transplant consolidation. The CDR3 region is CASRKWGLQETQYF. The CDR3 DNA follows: TGTGCCAGTCGAAAGTGGGGCCTCCAGGAGACCCAGTACTTC.